The 28 T cell receptor beta chains below were found in one sample sequenced in a study of Ad26.COV2.S vaccination and SARS-CoV-2 variants. Sample treatment: around 19 received Ad26.COV2.S at low or high dose, single or two shots; a few received placebo; per-sample allocation not given. Specimens were obtained on day 63 following the first vaccine or placebo injection. Some clones are missing from TCRdb's copy, which holds only in-frame ones; the method was immunoSEQ multiplex PCR. This sample has 300,000 to 350,000 clones, with roughly 90% found just once. This specimen was peripheral blood, taken in a trial of Ad26.COV2.S vaccine versus placebo. These receptors came from a person between 18 and 65 years old who received the Ad26.COV2.S COVID-19 vaccine or a placebo.

V usage is TRBV6-6 and J usage is TRBJ2-1, with a tentative D call TRBD2 (7 bases). V lost 6 bases to trimming and J lost 1 base, with 13 bases between them. CDR3 size: 15 residues. Germline CDR1 MNHNY, CDR2 SVGAGI (reference sequence). CDR3 sequence: CASRGGGESYNEQFF. For the CDR3, the DNA is TGTGCCAGCAGAGGAGGGGGGGAGTCCTACAATGAGCAGTTCTTC.

The rearrangement joins TRBV20-1 to TRBJ2-7, with a weak D call TRBD2 (6 bases). Trimming removed 5 bases at V and 7 bases at J, with 9 bases between. This CDR3 spans 10 amino acids. Germline CDR1 is DFQATT and CDR2 is SNEGSKA (reference sequence). The CDR3 protein is CSALGREQYF. DNA of the CDR3: TGCAGTGCTCTGGGGAGGGAGCAGTACTTC.

The rearrangement uses TRBV11-2 and TRBJ2-7; TRBD1 aligns across 9 bases. The V segment lost 5 bases and the J segment 3 bases; nucleotides outside the gene matches: 11. This CDR3 is built from 16 residues. CDR1 is SGHAT and CDR2 is FQNNGV in the germline V gene. CDR3 loop: CASSHNTRTGVYEQYF. For the CDR3, the DNA is TGTGCCAGCAGCCACAACACAAGGACAGGGGTCTACGAGCAGTACTTC.

V usage is TRBV6-6 and J usage is TRBJ2-5, with D possibly called TRBD1 or TRBD2 (6 bases each). This CDR3 is 15 amino acids long. Germline V gives CDR1 MNHNY, CDR2 SVGAGI (reference sequence). The germline V and J ends were trimmed by 2 bases and 5 bases, with 15 bases remaining between them. CDR3 DNA: TGTGCCAGCAGTTACGGGTTTCGGGGGCAGGAGACCCAGTACTTC. Its protein is CASSYGFRGQETQYF.

The V gene is TRBV5-1, the J gene TRBJ1-2; 10 nucleotides agree with TRBD1. Losses at the gene ends were 7 bases for V and 2 bases for J; bases not matched to a gene: 5. CDR3 length: 14 amino acids. Germline V CDR1 and CDR2: SGHRS, YFSETQ. CDR3 sequence: CASQQGQGNYGYTF. As DNA, the CDR3 is TGCGCCAGCCAGCAGGGACAGGGGAACTATGGCTACACCTTC.

The rearrangement links TRBV13 to TRBJ2-1, with D possibly being TRBD1 (6 bases). Germline V CDR1 and CDR2: PRHDT, FYEKMQ (reference sequence). Trimming shortened V by 8 bases and J by 0 bases, and 11 bases separated the two germline ends. This CDR3 contains 14 residues. The CDR3 nucleotides are TGTGCCAGCCGGCAGGGGAGCTCCTACAATGAGCAGTTCTTC. Residues: CASRQGSSYNEQFF.

This clone appeared a single time. This chain connects TRBV2 to TRBJ2-7; D might be TRBD2 (6 bases). Germline V gene data show CDR1 as SNHLY and CDR2 as FYNNEI. V was cut by 6 bases and J by 2 bases, with 14 bases left in between. This CDR3 region has 14 residues. CDR3 loop: CASRVSGVAYEQYF. In nucleotides, the CDR3 is TGTGCCAGCAGGGTGTCGGGGGTGGCCTACGAGCAGTACTTC.

This clone appeared a single time. The chain has TRBV5-1 and TRBJ2-5; 12 nucleotides line up with TRBD1. V was clipped by 0 bases and J by 4 bases; unmatched bases: 7. Per germline, CDR1 SGHRS and CDR2 YFSETQ. CDR3 length equals 17 residues. CDR3 nucleotide sequence: TGCGCCAGCAGCTTGGCCCAAGGGACAGGGGGCAGAGAGACCCAGTACTTC. Protein sequence: CASSLAQGTGGRETQYF.

The genes are TRBV5-1 and TRBJ2-6, with 10 bases that match TRBD2. V dropped 0 bases and J dropped 0; count of bases not matched to a gene: 6. Germline values: CDR1 SGHRS, CDR2 YFSETQ. The CDR3 totals 19 residues. CDR3 bases: TGCGCCAGCAGCTTGGCACTAGCGGGAATGAGCTCTGGGGCCAACGTCCTGACTTTC. This gives the protein CASSLALAGMSSGANVLTF.

This clone was counted once. The chain couples TRBV7-9 to TRBJ2-7; D gene unclear. CDR3 length: 14 amino acids. In germline, CDR1 is SEHNR, CDR2 FQNEAQ (reference sequence). Trimming took 0 bases from V and 6 from J, leaving 12 bases between them. The CDR3 sequence: CASSLAGSQPEQYF. DNA for the CDR3: TGTGCCAGCAGCTTAGCGGGAAGTCAGCCCGAGCAGTACTTC.

The chain couples TRBV7-9 to TRBJ1-1, with TRBD1 matching over 7 bases. In germline, CDR1 is SEHNR, CDR2 FQNEAQ (reference sequence). The CDR3 extends over 14 amino acids. Losses at the gene ends were 3 bases for V and 6 bases for J; bases not matched to a gene: 7. The CDR3, as DNA: TGTGCCAGCAGCTTCGAGGGGGCGATAGCTGAAGCTTTCTTT. Protein product: CASSFEGAIAEAFF. The variable domain in full, completed from reference TRBV7-9 and TRBJ1-1, reads DTGVSQNPRHKITKRGQNVTFRCDPISEHNRLYWYRQTLGQGPEFLTYFQNEAQLEKSRLLSDRFSAERPKGSFSTLEIQRTEQGDSAMYLCASSFEGAIAEAFFGQGTRLTVV.

This chain connects TRBV27 to TRBJ1-2; 8 nucleotides align to TRBD1. The CDR3 is 15 residues long. V lost 6 bases and J lost 6; bases outside the gene matches: 12. The germline gives CDR1 MNHEY, CDR2 SMNVEV (reference sequence). The CDR3 bases are TGTGCCAGCAGCCGTACCATCGGGACAGGAGATGGCTACACCTTC. This encodes CASSRTIGTGDGYTF.

The sample holds a few counts of this clone. Other DNA sequences within the sample encode an identical CDR3. The chain combines TRBV7-9 with TRBJ1-5; no clear D. V lost 0 bases and J 7 bases, leaving 4 bases between the germline ends. The CDR3 runs to 12 residues. The germline V gene encodes CDR1 SEHNR and CDR2 FQNEAQ (reference sequence). This CDR3 is CASSLAGQPQHF. The CDR3, as DNA: TGTGCCAGCAGCTTAGCGGGCCAGCCCCAGCATTTT. The variable domain in full, with the rest retrieved from reference TRBV7-9 and TRBJ1-5, is DTGVSQNPRHKITKRGQNVTFRCDPISEHNRLYWYRQTLGQGPEFLTYFQNEAQLEKSRLLSDRFSAERPKGSFSTLEIQRTEQGDSAMYLCASSLAGQPQHFGDGTRLSIL.

The genes are TRBV2 and TRBJ1-1, with TRBD1 identical over 8 bases. Looked up from germline, CDR1 is SNHLY and CDR2 is FYNNEI. The CDR3 sequence is 13 residues long. Unmatched junction bases numbered 11, after V lost 6 bases and J lost 11 bases. The CDR3: CASRKGQGASAFF. The CDR3 DNA is TGTGCCAGCAGAAAGGGGCAGGGGGCTAGCGCTTTCTTT.

The chain couples TRBV5-1 to TRBJ2-7, with D perhaps TRBD2 (7 bases). The CDR3 runs 15 residues. The germline V and J ends were trimmed by 6 bases and 6 bases, with 22 bases remaining between them. CDR1 and CDR2 from the germline V gene are SGHRS and YFSETQ. In DNA form, the CDR3 reads TGCGCCAGCACTAGGGGGTCTGAGGGAGGGAGCGAGCAGTACTTC. It is translated as CASTRGSEGGSEQYF.

The rearrangement joins TRBV5-1 to TRBJ2-7; perhaps TRBD1 as D (5 bases). This CDR3 has 15 amino acids. CDR1 is SGHRS, CDR2 YFSETQ, per germline. V was pared by 4 bases and J by 3 bases, with 17 bases between. CDR3 loop: CASSQGVSRLYEQYF. CDR3 coding DNA: TGCGCCAGCAGCCAGGGTGTCTCTCGCCTCTACGAGCAGTACTTC. Filled out from reference TRBV5-1 and TRBJ2-7, the complete variable domain reads KAGVTQTPRYLIKTRGQQVTLSCSPISGHRSVSWYQQTPGQGLQFLFEYFSETQRNKGNFPGRFSGRQFSNSRSEMNVSTLELGDSALYLCASSQGVSRLYEQYFGPGTRLTVT.

J is TRBJ1-4 and V is TRBV5-4; 7 bases line up with TRBD1. V was clipped by 3 bases and J by 3 bases; unmatched bases: 5. Germline CDR1 is SGHNT and CDR2 is YYREEE (reference sequence). This CDR3 has 15 residues. DNA for the CDR3: TGTGCCAGCAGCTCCCGGGGGACAGCTAATGAAAAACTGTTTTTT. It is translated as CASSSRGTANEKLFF.

The gene calls are TRBV5-1 and TRBJ2-5; D gene uncertain. V lost 0 bases to trimming and J lost 2 bases, with 5 bases between them. The germline gives CDR1 SGHRS, CDR2 YFSETQ. The CDR3 is made up of 13 amino acids. The CDR3 protein is CASSLVPQETQYF. The CDR3 region has the DNA TGCGCCAGCAGCTTGGTTCCTCAAGAGACCCAGTACTTC. The full variable domain, its missing parts supplied by reference TRBV5-1 and TRBJ2-5, is KAGVTQTPRYLIKTRGQQVTLSCSPISGHRSVSWYQQTPGQGLQFLFEYFSETQRNKGNFPGRFSGRQFSNSRSEMNVSTLELGDSALYLCASSLVPQETQYFGPGTRLLVL.

J is TRBJ1-5 and V is TRBV2, with unresolved D. The germline V and J ends were trimmed by 5 bases and 0 bases, with 11 bases remaining between them. This CDR3 spans 15 amino acids. Germline V gene lookup returns CDR1 SNHLY and CDR2 FYNNEI. The CDR3 region has the DNA TGTGCCAGCAGTAGAACCGCTTATAGCAATCAGCCCCAGCATTTT. Translated: CASSRTAYSNQPQHF.

This clone occurred once. The CDR3 nucleotides are TGTGCCAGCAGCCCCCACCGGGGGGTGGACTATGGCTACACCTTC. This codes for CASSPHRGVDYGYTF. V is TRBV27 and J is TRBJ1-2, with a tentative D call TRBD1 (5 bases). The length of the CDR3 is 15 residues. Germline CDR1 reads MNHEY; CDR2 reads SMNVEV (reference sequence). V was pared by 6 bases and J by 3 bases, with 17 bases between.

The V gene is TRBV7-6, the J gene TRBJ2-2; D might be TRBD1 (5 bases). CDR1 SGHVS and CDR2 FNYEAQ come from the germline V gene. V gave up 3 bases and J gave up 1 base, with 9 bases separating them. The CDR3 has 15 amino acids. CDR3 region: CASSLTDWNTGELFF. The CDR3, as DNA: TGTGCCAGCAGCTTGACAGATTGGAACACCGGGGAGCTGTTTTTT.

V usage is TRBV28 and J usage is TRBJ2-3, with 9 bases lining up with TRBD1. Per the germline V gene, CDR1 is MDHEN and CDR2 is SYDVKM. V lost 5 bases to trimming and J lost 4 bases; unmatched junction nucleotides: 16. CDR3 length equals 18 residues. The CDR3 is CASSAYKPGQGGADTQYF. DNA of the CDR3: TGTGCCAGCAGTGCATACAAACCGGGACAGGGTGGGGCAGATACGCAGTATTTT. Combining the CDR3 with reference TRBV28 and TRBJ2-3 gives the whole variable domain DVKVTQSSRYLVKRTGEKVFLECVQDMDHENMFWYRQDPGLGLRLIYFSYDVKMKEKGDIPEGYSVSREKKERFSLILESASTNQTSMYLCASSAYKPGQGGADTQYFGPGTRLTVL.

This clone is a singleton in its sample. The chain carries TRBV6-5 and TRBJ1-1; D not resolved. The ends were cut back, 4 bases at V and 0 bases at J, with 6 bases in the middle. The CDR3 consists of 13 residues. The V gene's germline CDR1 is MNHEY and CDR2 SVGAGI. The CDR3 sequence is CASSWAVNTEAFF. CDR3 nucleotide sequence: TGTGCCAGCAGTTGGGCAGTGAACACTGAAGCTTTCTTT.

The chain combines TRBV2 with TRBJ2-1, with 9 bases matching TRBD2. The CDR3 has 15 residues. Losses at the gene ends were 6 bases for V and 6 bases for J; bases not matched to a gene: 9. The germline V gene encodes CDR1 SNHLY and CDR2 FYNNEI. CDR3 loop: CASSPSTGLANEQFF. CDR3 bases: TGTGCCAGCAGCCCATCGACGGGACTAGCCAATGAGCAGTTCTTC.

This clone was seen more than once but under ten times. The chain couples TRBV28 to TRBJ2-3, with unresolved D. There are 13 residues in the CDR3. Germline assignment: CDR1 MDHEN and CDR2 SYDVKM. V lost 8 bases to trimming and J lost 0 bases, with 9 bases between them. DNA for the CDR3: TGTGCCAGCGCCCGGGCTAGCACAGATACGCAGTATTTT. It translates to CASARASTDTQYF.

The chain joins TRBV12-3 or TRBV12-4 to TRBJ2-1, with 10 bases lining up with TRBD2. Losses at the gene ends were 8 bases for V and 6 bases for J; bases not matched to a gene: 4. The CDR3 is 13 residues long. The CDR3 coding sequence is TGTGCCAGCGAGCGGGAGGGGCTCAATGAGCAGTTCTTC. It is translated as CASEREGLNEQFF.

The rearrangement uses TRBV9 and TRBJ2-5; 7 positions match TRBD1. The CDR3 contains 14 residues. V lost 6 bases and J lost 2; bases outside the gene matches: 7. Germline loops: CDR1 SGDLS, CDR2 YYNGEE. CDR3 loop: CASNRLGQQETQYF. The CDR3 DNA follows: TGTGCCAGCAACCGATTGGGACAGCAAGAGACCCAGTACTTC.

The J gene is TRBJ2-5, the V gene TRBV6-6; the D gene is possibly TRBD2 (6 bases). CDR3 length equals 13 residues. The V end lost 5 bases, the J end lost 2 bases, and 9 bases lay between the germline ends. Germline CDR1 is MNHNY and CDR2 is SVGAGI (reference sequence). CDR3 bases: TGTGCCAGCAGTCCGGGACTGCAAGAGACCCAGTACTTC. Encoded protein: CASSPGLQETQYF.